These T cell receptor beta chains were read from a single sample in a study of shared clonotypes between healthy human individuals. Sequencing used immunoSEQ multiplex PCR; TCRdb keeps in-frame clones, though not all of them. The sample lists about 1.1 million clones, more than 75% occurring once. The sample comprised memory CD4+ T cells from PBMCs. These receptors came from a man aged 18 to 30 in good health. Some clones in this sample may be carry-over from other donors' samples. The CDR3 runs from the conserved cysteine through the conserved F or W. A D gene is named only where the DNA matches it firmly. A row's size may be missing; if present it is once, few, many or a size class.

TRBV27	TRBJ2-7	once	NA	TGTGCCAGCGGCTCCGCGGAGCGGGCCGCCTACGAGCAGTACTTC	CASGSAERAAYEQYF
TRBV2	TRBJ2-1	many	NA	TGTGCCAGCAGGGTCCTTTTGTACGATGAGCAGTTCTTC	CASRVLLYDEQFF
TRBV9	TRBJ2-2	NA	TRBD2	TGTGCCAGCAGCGTAGAGCTCAGCGGGGGGAACACCGGGGAGCTGTTTTTT	CASSVELSGGNTGELFF
TRBV6-5	TRBJ2-1	few	NA	TGTGCCAGCAGAGACGCCGCAGTAGGCAATGAGCAGTTCTTC	CASRDAAVGNEQFF
TRBV19	TRBJ1-5	few	NA	TGTGCCAGTAGTTTCGGTGGGCCCCAGCATTTT	CASSFGGPQHF
TRBV28	TRBJ2-7	NA	TRBD2	TGTGCCAGCACAGGAGCGGGAACAAATACCTACGAGCAGTACTTC	CASTGAGTNTYEQYF
TRBV2	TRBJ1-5	NA	NA	TGTGCCAGCAGTGATAGGCAGGACAATCAGCCCCAGCATTTT	CASSDRQDNQPQHF
TRBV12-5	TRBJ1-1	few	TRBD1	TGTGCTAGTGGTTTGGGGAGACAGGGGCGGTCTTTCTTT	CASGLGRQGRSFF
TRBV18	TRBJ1-2	NA	TRBD1	TGTGCCAGCTCACTCGGACAGGGACATCTCGGGAATGGCTACACCTTC	CASSLGQGHLGNGYTF
TRBV6-1	TRBJ2-2	few	NA	TGTGCCAGCAGTGAACTAGGCGGGGAGCTGTTTTTT	CASSELGGELFF
TRBV30	TRBJ1-5	NA	NA	TGTGCCGCTGACCGGGACGGGAATCAGCCCCAGCATTTT	CAADRDGNQPQHF